This T cell receptor beta chain was captured by sequencing in a study of T cells in women clearing cervical HPV infection. Looking at the study overall: HLA type could not be excluded as a confounder. Overall study results and limits: CIN3+ cases had significantly higher TCR repertoire richness than controls, but evenness did not differ.

This CDR3 is 14 amino acids long. CDR1 and CDR2 (germline): SGHTA, FQGNSA. Repertoires were generated with immunoSEQ multiplex PCR, while TCRdb's copy carries only in-frame clones and drops some. The ten most abundant clones cover around 4% of a sample with some 37,000 clones. As for this clone: Its antigen is unknown. The read ends 3 residues early relative to the CDR3; the germline J gene fills the gap.

Sequencing was performed on blood buffy coat. The chain carries TRBV7-2 and TRBJ1-2, with 9 nucleotides matching TRBD1. The TCR comes from a woman aged 18 to 75 with a cervical HPV16 infection that either progressed to CIN3+ or cleared (not recorded which). The CDR3 DNA, read in part, is TGTGCCAGCAGCCCTCCGACAGGGGGAGAAGGC. This codes for CASSPPTGGEG. The complete CDR3 reads CASSPPTGGEGYTF.